This T cell receptor beta chain was profiled in a study of cytomegalovirus exposure and HLA in healthy donors (dated by TCRdb to about 2017). Background for the entire study: In an earlier analysis of 450 to 750 of the donors, 276 Gb of sequence data and 100 million or so unique TCR beta sequences from 150 million to 200 million T cells were reported. An early release covering 500 to 750 HLA-typed donors comprised 250 to 350 gigabases of sequencing data and tens of millions of unique TCR sequences. Among the approximately 420 genotyped donors, 81% belonged to the genetic ancestry cluster associated with self-reported Caucasian donors. The aim of the study was to test whether cataloging public T cell receptors could identify signatures of past pathogen exposure. The study used immunosequencing to profile the T cell repertoires of 600 to 850 subjects and linked those repertoires to cytomegalovirus serostatus. Besides the first cohort of under 700 subjects, a separate validation cohort made up of over 95 different subjects was used. The study combined high-throughput TCR immunosequencing, statistical association of individual TCRs with disease status, and machine learning to predict cytomegalovirus infection status. To study patterns of TCR occurrence, a later analysis re-analyzed previously published TCR beta repertoires from just over 650 donors and added high-resolution HLA genotyping. The later analysis used no new phenotypic data to find candidate immune exposures, relying instead on TCR beta sequences and their occurrence across donors. In an earlier analysis of more than 550 of the donors, high-throughput TCR beta sequencing was used to judge whether each TCR beta V gene segment behaved as functional or pseudogenic. Donor age, sex, ethnicity and CMV serostatus were compiled alongside the repertoire data. In a later genetic analysis, genome-wide SNP genotypes for about three fifths of the roughly 670 donors were used, and that subset was treated as a discovery cohort. All discovery cohort repertoires had been generated using a single sequencing platform. HLA typing covered class I and class II loci at four-digit resolution. Typing coverage differed by locus: A, B, C, DRB1 and DQB1 were typed in roughly 620-630 donors, DQA1 in about 510, DPA1 in roughly 590, and DPB1 in just under 480. A handful of DR-DQ haplotypes were handled as single units for association and clustering because linkage in the cohort was strong. Among over 350 genotyped donors of the cohort, an average of about 240,000 unique TCR beta nucleotide sequences were sequenced per donor, roughly a sixth of them non-productive. Points the paper makes about the study in general: Most TCR sequences were seen in very few donors, while some public TCRs were found in many individuals. The study listed 150 to 200 TCR beta chains as associated with cytomegalovirus. In vitro tests confirmed that a few of the cytomegalovirus-associated TCR beta chains recognize cytomegalovirus antigens. In both the original and validation cohorts, the classifier was reported to diagnose cytomegalovirus status with high specificity and sensitivity. In a later analysis, HLA-associated TCR beta chains were found to be more clonally expanded and to have lower generation probabilities than equally common non-associated chains. A later analysis found that most CMV-associated TCR beta chains appeared HLA-restricted, with HLA associations seemingly driven largely by CMV exposure. A further reported finding was that TCR beta sequences accurately predicted the HLA-A and HLA-B alleles for most subjects in the first cohort. A later genetic analysis associated a missense DCLRE1C variant with V-gene and J-gene trimming of TCR beta chains, and an independent cohort replicated the association. Because HLA typing was missing for some donors at each locus, association tests included only the typed subset. According to a later genetic analysis, donors in an Asian-associated ancestry cluster had fewer N-insertions in productive TCRs than the approximately 630-donor mean. In a later analysis, TCR association rates were found to vary across HLA loci, with the most associated TCRs seen for DRB1 alleles and the fewest for HLA-C alleles. A cluster of highly shared sequence variants was judged likely to represent a technical artifact of the sequencing pipeline. Because counts were too low, approximately 18 rarely observed V segments, including chromosome 9 orphons, were excluded from the earlier analysis of 587 of the donors. Presence/absence analyses assumed roughly uniform sequencing depth across donors, an assumption that may not hold. Because the 87-base-pair reads could not distinguish some IMGT-functional V segments, including TRBV6-2 and TRBV6-3, those segments were excluded. Linkage disequilibrium might explain the correlated functional status among segregating V segments, but an unknown experimental factor could not be excluded. In a later analysis, some 17,000 TCR beta sequences were associated with specific HLA alleles at a false discovery rate of 0.05. Assigning TCR associations to individual alleles was difficult when HLA alleles, especially DR and DQ, strongly co-occurred. In this cohort, only TCR beta chains were sequenced, and detectable features were limited by the absence of alpha or paired-chain data. For the cohort, immune exposure information was limited to CMV serostatus. It was suggested by the authors that the approach could potentially be generalized to other disease states and immunological phenotypes. Several of the top co-occurrence clusters appeared to be linked to parvovirus B19, influenza, CMV and Epstein-Barr virus, according to a later analysis. An earlier analysis of roughly 570 of the donors showed that most TCR beta V segments appeared in productive rearrangements either about 87% or about 30% of the time, which broadly matched IMGT annotations.

Turning to this clone: Which antigen it targets is not known. No much larger clone is present one base from it, and per-base qualities are unavailable.

CDR3 length: 13 amino acids, cysteine to phenylalanine. Only the CDR3 portion is preserved as DNA: 39 bases, with reading frame beginning at the first base. The CDR1 and CDR2 encoded by the germline V gene are MDHEN and SYDVKM. Clipping removes 10 bases from V and 2 bases from J, with 6 as the unmatched junction base count. The cohort comprised some 730 healthy bone marrow donors. All cohort members were sampled while nominally healthy, although unrecorded immune exposures were likely present. The donor was CMV seropositive and belonged to the group of over 250 seropositive cohort members. Each donor provided a peripheral blood sample, and peripheral blood mononuclear cells were used for TCR beta sequencing. The Qiagen DNeasy Blood Extraction Kit was used to extract genomic DNA from the blood cell samples. Library preparation was by the immunoSEQ multiplex PCR assay. A mixture of 60 forward primers for TCR Vbeta segments and 13 reverse primers for TCR Jbeta segments was used in the multiplex PCR. The CDR3 region of rearranged TCR beta genes was amplified from genomic DNA with a multiplex PCR assay. The Illumina HiSeq System was used to sequence the amplified TCR beta libraries as 87-base-pair reads. Per the original workflow: A later analysis counted tens of millions of unique TCR beta chains across the 640 or so repertoires, and 9 million to 14 million of these chains were shared by at least two donors. Raw reads were error-corrected and collapsed into unique sequences by a nearest-neighbor algorithm in which closely related sequences were merged to remove PCR and sequencing errors. CDR3 sequences were aligned to IMGT reference sequences to assign V, D and J gene segments. For a sequence to be retained, a match of at least six nucleotides to both a V gene segment and a J gene segment was required. Rearrangements were classified as productive when the CDR3 lacked stop codons and remained in frame with V and J, and all other rearrangements were classified as non-productive. CDR3 was defined according to IMGT convention as the region running from the second conserved V-encoded cysteine to the conserved J-encoded phenylalanine. In an earlier analysis of around 570 of the donors, sequences lacking an unambiguous match to a single V gene segment were excluded. In an earlier analysis of 587 of the donors, V segments were called functional above 56.7% productive rearrangements and were called segregating when the between-donor standard deviation exceeded 5%. A statistical classification framework was developed to diagnose cytomegalovirus status using the catalog of TCR beta chain sequences. In a later analysis, V and J genes were assigned by comparing TCR nucleotide sequences against IMGT/GENE-DB human TR gene sequences. A later analysis assigned CDR3 sequences and most-parsimonious VDJ recombination scenarios with the TCRdist pipeline. In a later analysis, every TCR beta chain was defined by the combination of its CDR3 amino acid sequence and its V-gene family, and reads without a unique V-gene family were dropped. In a later analysis, around 650 highly shared, low-generation-probability nucleotide sequences were removed to address suspected cross-contamination and a sequencing artifact. For each public chain, a later analysis derived a clonal expansion index from normalized ranks of inferred template counts within each repertoire. A later analysis computed generation probabilities with a VDJ recombination model fitted to out-of-frame rearrangements, and checked the results against IGoR. In a later analysis, hypergeometric tests were used to score TCR-TCR, TCR-HLA and TCR-CMV co-occurrence, with a repertoire-size bias correction applied to TCR pairs. In a later analysis, false discovery rates were estimated by permuting HLA or CMV assignments 20 times. A later analysis grouped co-occurring TCRs with DBSCAN, adding TCRdist sequence similarity when clustering within HLA-allele-positive subsets. Repertoires with fewer than 30,000 or more than 120,000 public chains were left out of co-occurrence clustering, as were about 5 repertoires with anomalous nucleotide sharing. Drawn from immuneACCESS, this table holds only the in-frame rearrangements with V and J called that TCRdb kept. Clones are partly lost; checked studies trace under half to an unresolved V gene and leave the rest unexplained. V, J and clone size derive from that table, while D and trimming were established from the DNA sequence. The sample yields fewer than 110,000 clones; 65% to 85% were counted once. The top ten constitute roughly 4% of the sample.

The chain is made from TRBV28 and TRBJ2-7, and 9 junction bases match TRBD2. The clonotype was recovered from a man between 50 and 59 years old in good health and CMV-seropositive. The source material was PBMCs. The CDR3 in this case is CATVAGATYEQYF. The DNA is TGTGCCACCGTAGCGGGAGCAACCTACGAGCAGTACTTC.